The 8 T cell receptor beta chains below come from one sample, sequenced in a study of T cell responses to AZD1222 COVID-19 vaccine (dated by TCRdb to about 2021). The time point label on this specimen signifies: baseline before first vaccination. To prepare the library, the immunoSEQ multiplex PCR assay was applied. What TCRdb holds here is the immuneACCESS table cut down to in-frame rearrangements. Part of the clones is not present; checked against another copy, under half of the missing clones reflect an unresolved V gene, and the others are unexplained. A total of roughly 50,000 clones appear in this sample, 70% to 90% of them only once. The top ten constitute roughly 2.1% of the sample. The starting material was peripheral blood, obtained on day 0 of AZD1222 vaccination. These TCRs come from an adult in good health.

The chain is built from TRBV19 and TRBJ1-5; no clear D gene. Germline loops: CDR1 LNHDA, CDR2 SQIVND (reference sequence). Trimming took 7 bases from V and 6 from J, leaving 19 bases between them. This CDR3 has 15 amino acids. The CDR3 nucleotides read TGTGCCAGTATTGTCGGGCCGGGAAGCGGTCAGCCCCAGCATTTT. Its protein product is CASIVGPGSGQPQHF.

The gene calls are TRBV10-2 and TRBJ2-1; TRBD1 matches at 11 bases. Per the germline V gene, CDR1 is WSHSY and CDR2 is SAAADI. The CDR3 runs 15 residues. V was pared by 10 bases and J by 2 bases, with 7 bases of the junction left unmatched. CDR3 DNA: TGCGCCATCTTTGGACAGGGGGCAACCTACAATGAGCAGTTCTTC. Its translation: CAIFGQGATYNEQFF.

The chain is built from TRBV11-2 and TRBJ2-1, with 7 bases that match TRBD2. The CDR3 covers 13 residues. V shed 3 bases, J shed 7 bases, and the junction held 3 bases outside the gene matches. Germline loops: CDR1 SGHAT, CDR2 FQNNGV. CDR3 DNA sequence: TGTGCCAGCAGCTTTGCGGGAGAGAATGAGCAGTTCTTC. This gives the protein CASSFAGENEQFF.

The V gene is TRBV5-1, the J gene TRBJ1-1, with TRBD1 matching over 7 bases. The V gene's germline CDR1 is SGHRS and CDR2 YFSETQ. The junction had 13 bases not matched to a gene; V was cut back by 4 bases and J by 4 bases. This CDR3 comprises 16 residues. CDR3 loop: CASSPQPTGPGTEAFF. CDR3 DNA: TGCGCCAGCAGCCCCCAACCGACAGGGCCGGGCACTGAAGCTTTCTTT.

The rearrangement uses TRBV28 and TRBJ2-2; D perhaps matches TRBD1 (5 bases). Germline CDR1 and CDR2: MDHEN and SYDVKM. CDR3 length: 14 residues. Trimming shortened V by 0 bases and J by 8 bases, and 10 bases separated the two germline ends. The CDR3 DNA is TGTGCCAGCAGTTTATGGACGACAGCAGGGGAGCTGTTTTTT. Translated: CASSLWTTAGELFF.

J is TRBJ2-1 and V is TRBV5-8; the D is unclear. CDR3 length equals 15 residues. With 0 bases removed from V and 4 bases from J, the gap between germline ends came to 11 bases. Germline assignment: CDR1 SGHTS and CDR2 YDEGEE. The CDR3 DNA is TGTGCCAGCAGCTTGGTCTCGGGCGGTTACAATGAGCAGTTCTTC. Its translation is CASSLVSGGYNEQFF.

This clone was counted only a few times. This chain connects TRBV9 to TRBJ1-6; D not resolved. Trimming removed 0 bases at V and 5 bases at J, with 15 bases between. There are 17 residues in the CDR3. Germline V gives CDR1 SGDLS, CDR2 YYNGEE. In DNA, the CDR3 is TGTGCCAGCAGCGTAGGGCCTTCGGTGGGAGATAATTCACCCCTCCACTTT. It is translated as CASSVGPSVGDNSPLHF. The entire variable domain, with the rest obtained from reference TRBV9 and TRBJ1-6, is as follows: DSGVTQTPKHLITATGQRVTLRCSPRSGDLSVYWYQQSLDQGLQFLIQYYNGEERAKGNILERFSAQQFPDLHSELNLSSLELGDSALYFCASSVGPSVGDNSPLHFGNGTRLTVT.

The count of this clone is one. The rearrangement uses TRBV5-4 and TRBJ2-6; D unclear. This CDR3 is built from 16 residues. The germline V gene has CDR1 SGHNT and CDR2 YYREEE (reference sequence). The ends were cut back, 3 bases at V and 0 bases at J, with 10 bases in the middle. For the CDR3, the DNA is TGTGCCAGCAGCTACGACACCTACTCTGGGGCCAACGTCCTGACTTTC. Its protein is CASSYDTYSGANVLTF.